This TCR beta chain stems from a study of radiotherapy plus CTLA-4 blockade in lung cancer. About this clone itself: Its matching antigen is unknown.

Each patient with chemo-refractory metastatic non-small-cell lung cancer was treated with focal radiation plus CTLA-4 blockade using ipilimumab. The protocol was immunoSEQ multiplex PCR, while the TCRdb copy is restricted to in-frame clones and leaves out a portion. The sample has 85,000 to 95,000 clones; approximately 82% are singletons. Germline V gene lookup returns CDR1 PRHDT and CDR2 FYEKMQ (reference sequence). V dropped 4 bases and J dropped 0; count of bases not matched to a gene: 4. This CDR3 contains 16 residues. General study points: Strongest reported response predictors: early blood clone changes and post-radiation interferon-beta. Expansion of tumor-derived TCR clones was observed in blood after radiotherapy plus ipilimumab.

This material consisted of peripheral blood, taken from a patient treated with radiotherapy plus ipilimumab. The clonotype comes from a human donor with non-small cell lung cancer that progressed on radiotherapy plus ipilimumab. The chain carries TRBV13 and TRBJ2-2, with 8 bases matching TRBD1. CDR3 in amino acids: CASSSRTGTNTGELFF. CDR3 in DNA: TGTGCCAGCAGCTCACGGACAGGGACGAACACCGGGGAGCTGTTTTTT. Supplemented by reference TRBV13 and TRBJ2-2, the full variable domain reads AAGVIQSPRHLIKEKRETATLKCYPIPRHDTVYWYQQGPGQDPQFLISFYEKMQSDKGSIPDRFSAQQFSDYHSELNMSSLELGDSALYFCASSSRTGTNTGELFFGEGSRLTVL.